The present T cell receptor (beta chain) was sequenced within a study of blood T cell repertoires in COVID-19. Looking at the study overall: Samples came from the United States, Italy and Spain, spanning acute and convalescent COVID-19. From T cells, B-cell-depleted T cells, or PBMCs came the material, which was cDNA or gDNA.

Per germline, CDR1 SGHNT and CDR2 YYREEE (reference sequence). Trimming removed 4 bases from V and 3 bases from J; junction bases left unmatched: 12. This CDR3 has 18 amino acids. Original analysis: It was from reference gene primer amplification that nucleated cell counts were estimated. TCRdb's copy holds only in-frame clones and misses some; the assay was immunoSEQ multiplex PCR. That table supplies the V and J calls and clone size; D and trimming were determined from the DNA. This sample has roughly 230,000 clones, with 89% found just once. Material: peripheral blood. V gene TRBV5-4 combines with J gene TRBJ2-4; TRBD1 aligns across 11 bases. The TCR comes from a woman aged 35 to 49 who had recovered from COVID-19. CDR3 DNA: TGTGCCAGCAGCGCGGGACAGGGGGAAAGAATAGGCAAAAACATTCAGTACTTC. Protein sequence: CASSAGQGERIGKNIQYF. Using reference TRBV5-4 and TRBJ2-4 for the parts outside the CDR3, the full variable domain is ETGVTQSPTHLIKTRGQQVTLRCSSQSGHNTVSWYQQALGQGPQFIFQYYREEENGRGNFPPRFSGLQFPNYSSELNVNALELDDSALYLCASSAGQGERIGKNIQYFGAGTRLSVL.